Listed below are T cell receptor beta chains from one sample, sequenced in a study of tumor-infiltrating lymphocytes in primary liver carcinoma. TCRdb re-called the multiplex PCR reads through MiXCR, storing one row per CDR3 protein. Here the sample spans over 250,000 distinct CDR3 sequences, roughly 60% being singletons. Material for sequencing was peripheral blood. These receptors originate from a woman in her 30s with primary liver carcinoma and hepatitis B virus infection. Both conserved end residues are part of each CDR3. A D gene is named only where the DNA matches it firmly. Size is stated for part of the rows, as once, few or many counts, or as a class when the clone is expanded.

>TRBJ2-3|NA|TRBV24-1|NA
TGTGCCACCAGTGGCCCCCCGCAGGGTGCAGATACGCAGTATTTT
CATSGPPQGADTQYF
>TRBJ2-1|once|TRBV29-1|NA
TGCAGCGTTAGAGGGGGGGCCGGGGTGAACAATGATCAGTTCTTC
CSVRGGAGVNNDQFF
>TRBJ2-3|NA|TRBV14|NA
TGTGCCACCCAGGGTCTTCGCACAGATACGCAGTATTTT
CATQGLRTDTQYF
>TRBJ2-7|few|TRBV5-1|TRBD2
TGCGCCAGCGGTGGAGCGGGGTCCTACGAGCAGTACTTC
CASGGAGSYEQYF
>TRBJ2-7|few|TRBV11-3|NA
TGTGCCATCAGCCCCCGTGGGGTTCGAGAGCAGTACTTC
CAISPRGVREQYF
>TRBJ2-7|NA|TRBV10-2|NA
TGCGCCAGCAGGTCACAGGGTCTAGGGGCTATGTGGCAGTACTTC
CASRSQGLGAMWQYF
>TRBJ1-2|few|TRBV6-5|TRBD1
TGTGCCAGCAGTGACCTACAGGGGTACTATGGCTACACCTTC
CASSDLQGYYGYTF
>TRBJ2-5|NA|TRBV29-1|NA
TGCAGCGTTGATCGAGGGGGTCAAGAGGCCCAGCACTTC
CSVDRGGQEAQHF
>TRBJ1-2|many|TRBV4-2|NA
TGTGCCAGCAGCCAAGATCAGGCCTTCTATGGCTACACCTTC
CASSQDQAFYGYTF
>TRBJ1-5|NA|TRBV28|NA
TGTGCCAGCAGTATATTTTCGTGCGCCGGCCCCCGGGGAAATCAGCCCCAGCATTTT
CASSIFSCAGPRGNQPQHF
>TRBJ1-5|NA|TRBV29-1|NA
TGCAGCGGGGTGGATAGCAATCAGCCCCAGCATTTT
CSGVDSNQPQHF
>TRBJ2-7|many|TRBV11-2|NA
TGTGCCAGCAGCTCTAACAGGAACTCCTACGAGCAGTACTTC
CASSSNRNSYEQYF
>TRBJ1-5|NA|TRBV12-3/TRBV12-4|NA
TGTGCCAGCAGTTTCGGCTTCAAACAGCCCCAGCATTTT
CASSFGFKQPQHF
>TRBJ1-5|NA|TRBV6-5|NA
TGTGCCTGCAGAAGACAGGTCAATCAGCCCCAGCATTTT
CACRRQVNQPQHF
>TRBJ1-2|NA|TRBV6-5|TRBD1
TGTGCCAGCAGTTGCACAGGGGGCATCGGAATTAACTATGGCTACACCTTC
CASSCTGGIGINYGYTF
>TRBJ1-1|NA|TRBV6-6|NA
TGTGCCAGCACCCGGGCCGGGGGAGGGAACACTGAAGCTATCTTT
CASTRAGGGNTEAIF
>TRBJ2-1|many|TRBV29-1|NA
TGCAGCGTTGTAGGTCTACCGATAGACAATGAGCAGTTCTTC
CSVVGLPIDNEQFF
>TRBJ2-5|many|TRBV29-1|TRBD2
TGCAGCGCCGCAGGGGGCAAAGGGCTAGCGGGAGATCAGACCCAGTACTTC
CSAAGGKGLAGDQTQYF
>TRBJ2-2|many|TRBV6-5|TRBD1
TGTGCCAGCAGTTACGACAGGGCTGGGGAGCTGTTTTTT
CASSYDRAGELFF
>TRBJ2-1|many|TRBV11-1|TRBD2
TGTGCCAGCAGCTTAGAACTAGCGGGAGGTTACAATGAGCAGTTCTTC
CASSLELAGGYNEQFF
>TRBJ1-3|NA|TRBV11-3|NA
TGTGCCGGCAGCTTTCCAAGCCCTGGAAACACCATATATTTT
CAGSFPSPGNTIYF
>TRBJ1-5|few|TRBV12-3/TRBV12-4|NA
TGTGCCAGCAGACGAGTGGGGCAGCCCCAGCATTTT
CASRRVGQPQHF
>TRBJ1-5|many|TRBV12-3/TRBV12-4|NA
TGTGCCAGCAGTTTGGACAGAGTATCGCCCCAGCATTTT
CASSLDRVSPQHF
>TRBJ2-3|many|TRBV29-1|NA
TGCAGCGTTCTGGGAGGCCGCACAGATACGCAGTATTTT
CSVLGGRTDTQYF
>TRBJ2-5|NA|TRBV11-2|NA
TGTGCCAGCAGCTTGTGCCTAGCGAGCGGGGAGACCCAGTACTTC
CASSLCLASGETQYF